The text below deals with one TCR beta chain. This record belongs to a study of T cells in localized non-small cell lung cancer. Clones were sequenced by immunoSEQ multiplex PCR, and TCRdb holds only the in-frame ones, with some missing. The table includes approximately 140,000 clones, 80% to 90% detected once. Looked up from germline, CDR1 is PRHDT and CDR2 is FYEKMQ (reference sequence). The CDR3 is 11 amino acids. V was cut by 5 bases and J by 6 bases, with 8 bases left in between. This sample comprised peripheral blood, obtained before any cancer treatment. The chain uses TRBV13 and TRBJ2-7; D call uncertain. This receptor was taken from a female donor of 60 years or more with stage I lung adenocarcinoma. CDR3 DNA sequence: TGTGCCAGCAGCCCCGTAGGCGAGCAGTACTTC. This sequence encodes CASSPVGEQYF.